The T cell receptor beta chain under discussion was sequenced for a study of blood T cell repertoires in COVID-19 (TCRdb year 2020). With respect to the entire study: Samples from collaborators originated in the United States, Italy and Spain and spanned both the acute and convalescent phases of COVID-19. The material from the prospective study consisted of cDNA or gDNA derived from T cells, B-cell-depleted T cells, or PBMCs. Subjects who had been exposed to COVID-19, were actively infected with it, or had recovered from it provided the deeply sampled blood TCRbeta repertoires that made up the dataset. The repertoires were released in a freely available public database intended as a resource for research on the immune response to SARS-CoV-2. The samples were drawn from two sources: the first 160 participants of the ongoing ImmuneRACE study, and 1,000 to 1,500 subjects contributed by 6 global collaborators. A de-identified subject ID, COVID-19 status, age in years and sex were almost always included in the sample metadata. Where available, HLA class I and class II types were taken from metadata supplied by the sample provider and were not determined by assay-based typing. Results and caveats for the whole study, not just this receptor: How much clinical and demographic metadata was included differed by source and by participant, and the metadata was provided uncurated.

In Seattle, one collaborating source enrolled patients while the infection was active and tracked those patients longitudinally over the course of disease. Collaborating institutions collected whole blood in K2EDTA tubes following their own protocols. For TCRbeta analysis, collaborators shipped samples as frozen whole blood, isolated PBMCs, or DNA extracted from either of those sample types. This clone was counted a few times. No cognate antigen has been identified for it. No much larger clone exists at a distance of one base, and base qualities are not known. The immunoSEQ Assay, a bias-controlled multiplex PCR, was used to amplify TCRbeta CDR3 regions from genomic DNA. The study's own analysis went as follows. The number of nucleated cells in each sample was estimated from the amplification of reference gene primers within the assay. Sequence reads were collapsed and filtered to measure the absolute abundance of every unique TCRbeta CDR3 rearrangement. For each sample, productive Simpson clonality was calculated as the square root of Simpson's diversity index across productive rearrangements. TCRdb mirrors the immuneACCESS table, restricted to in-frame sequences. Some clones are absent from its copies; in checked studies, under half trace to an unresolved V gene, and the reason for the others is unknown. V, J and clone size reflect that table, while D and trimming were determined from the DNA. The sample table contains roughly 250,000 clones; only one count was recorded for 84% of them. The biggest ten clones account for roughly 14% of the sample.

Looking up the germline V gene yields CDR1 SGHRS and CDR2 YFSETQ. From cysteine to phenylalanine, the CDR3 is 13 amino acids long. Of all the DNA, just the CDR3 is kept, 39 bases in frame from base 1. Compared with germline, V lacks 5 bases and J lacks 2 bases; bases without a gene match: 3. The chain is encoded by TRBV5-1 joined to TRBJ1-2, with 7 bases in between that match TRBD1. Sequenced material: peripheral blood. This receptor was identified in a person between 70 and 80 years old with COVID-19, enrolled during active disease. The bases read TGCGCCAGCAGTCAGACAGGGAACTATGGCTACACCTTC. It specifies CASSQTGNYGYTF.